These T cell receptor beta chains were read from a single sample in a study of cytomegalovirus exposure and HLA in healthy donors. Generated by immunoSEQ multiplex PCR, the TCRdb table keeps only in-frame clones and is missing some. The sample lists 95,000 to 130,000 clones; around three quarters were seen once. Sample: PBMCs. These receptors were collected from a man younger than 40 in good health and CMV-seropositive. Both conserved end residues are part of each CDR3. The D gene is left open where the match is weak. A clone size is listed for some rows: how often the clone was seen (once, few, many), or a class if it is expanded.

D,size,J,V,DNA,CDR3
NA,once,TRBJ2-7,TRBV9,TGTGCCAGCAGCGTTACAGCCGCCTCCTACGAGCAGTACTTC,CASSVTAASYEQYF
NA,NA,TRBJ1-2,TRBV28,TGTGCCAGCAGTTTTCTCACAGCTTATGGCTACACCTTC,CASSFLTAYGYTF
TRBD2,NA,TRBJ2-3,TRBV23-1,TGCGCCAGCAGTCAATCAGGGGGACTAGCGAAGAGAAGCACAGATACGCAGTATTTT,CASSQSGGLAKRSTDTQYF
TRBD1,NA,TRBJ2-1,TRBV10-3,TGTGCCGTCGGGCCAGGGGGCGGCTGGAATGAGCAGTTCTTC,CAVGPGGGWNEQFF
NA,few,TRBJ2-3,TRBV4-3,TGCGCCAGCAGCCAAGATATCGACAGGACCACGCAGTATTTT,CASSQDIDRTTQYF
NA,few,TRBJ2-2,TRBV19,TGTGCCAGTCGGAACATCGGGCGGACAAACACCGGGGAGCTGTTTTTT,CASRNIGRTNTGELFF
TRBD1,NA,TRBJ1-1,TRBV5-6,TGTGCCAGCAGACTACAGGGGGGCGTCGGTGAAGCTTTCTTT,CASRLQGGVGEAFF
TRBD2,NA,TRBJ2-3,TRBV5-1,TGCGCCAGCACTCGGAGCGGGAGGAGCACAGATACGCAGTATTTT,CASTRSGRSTDTQYF
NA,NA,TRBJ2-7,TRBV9,TGTGCCAGCAGCCCCCGTGGGGGGAGGATCAACGAGCAGTACTTC,CASSPRGGRINEQYF
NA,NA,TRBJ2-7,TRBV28,TGTGCCAGCAGCTCCGGACAAGTCTACGAGCAGTACTTC,CASSSGQVYEQYF
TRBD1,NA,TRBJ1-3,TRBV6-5,TGTGCCAGCAGGACCGGGACAGGGAGGGCCATATATTTT,CASRTGTGRAIYF
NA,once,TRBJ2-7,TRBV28,TGTGCCAGCAGTTCCCCACAGGAGAAAGACCCCTACGAGCAGTACTTC,CASSSPQEKDPYEQYF
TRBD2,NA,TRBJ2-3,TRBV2,TGTGCCAGCGGGCTAGCGGGGGGCCCAGATACGCAGTATTTT,CASGLAGGPDTQYF
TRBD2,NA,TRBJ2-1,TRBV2,TGTGCCAGCCAAAGACTAGCGGGGGTAAATGAGCAGTTCTTC,CASQRLAGVNEQFF
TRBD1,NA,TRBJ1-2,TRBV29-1,TGCAGCGTTGAAGGACAGGGGTATGGCTACACCTTC,CSVEGQGYGYTF
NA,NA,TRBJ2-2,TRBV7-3,TGTGCCAGCAGCTTAGTTCCGGGGGTGGAGCTGTTTTTT,CASSLVPGVELFF
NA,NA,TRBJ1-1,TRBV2,TGTGCCAGCGAACGAGAGGGCACTGAAGCTTTCTTT,CASEREGTEAFF
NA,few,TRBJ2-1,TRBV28,TGTGCCAGCAGTTCGACTAGGGGTATCTTCTACAATGAGCAGTTCTTC,CASSSTRGIFYNEQFF
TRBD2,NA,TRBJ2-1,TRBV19,TGTGCCAGTAGACAGTGGGCGGGAGCGATGAATGAGCAGTTCTTC,CASRQWAGAMNEQFF
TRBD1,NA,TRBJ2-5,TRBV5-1,TGCGCCAGCAGCCCGGGACAGGCCATTGATCTTGGTCAAGAGACCCAGTACTTC,CASSPGQAIDLGQETQYF
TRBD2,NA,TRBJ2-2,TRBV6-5,TGTGCCAGCAGTGGTAGCGGGCTAAACACCGGGGAGCTGTTTTTT,CASSGSGLNTGELFF
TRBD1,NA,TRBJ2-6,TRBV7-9,TGTGCCAGCAGCTCCGGACAGGGCCCCGGGGCCAACGTCCTGACTTTC,CASSSGQGPGANVLTF
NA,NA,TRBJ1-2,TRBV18,TGTGCCAGCTCACCATTCCCTAACCTTGCAGGGTACAATGGCTACACCTTC,CASSPFPNLAGYNGYTF
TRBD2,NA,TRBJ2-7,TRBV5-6,TGTGCCAGCAGCTGGTCCGGGACTAGCTCCTACGAGCAGTACTTC,CASSWSGTSSYEQYF
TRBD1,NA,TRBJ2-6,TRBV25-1,TGTGCCAGCAGTCAGGGGGCTGGGGCCAACGGCCTGACTTTC,CASSQGAGANGLTF
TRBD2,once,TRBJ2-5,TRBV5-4,TGTGCCAGCAGCTTGGATGCGGGAGGGCCCAAGACCCAGTACTTC,CASSLDAGGPKTQYF
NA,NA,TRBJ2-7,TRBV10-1,TGCGCCAGCAGTGATCGACAGTATCACTCCTACGAGCAGTACTTC,CASSDRQYHSYEQYF
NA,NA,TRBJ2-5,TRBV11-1,TGTGCCAGCAGCTTCGGCTTGGGCAACCAAGAGACCCAGTACTTC,CASSFGLGNQETQYF
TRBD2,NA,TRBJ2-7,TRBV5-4,TGTGCCAGCAGCTTTGGAATAGCGGGGGCCCCCTACGAGCAGTACTTC,CASSFGIAGAPYEQYF